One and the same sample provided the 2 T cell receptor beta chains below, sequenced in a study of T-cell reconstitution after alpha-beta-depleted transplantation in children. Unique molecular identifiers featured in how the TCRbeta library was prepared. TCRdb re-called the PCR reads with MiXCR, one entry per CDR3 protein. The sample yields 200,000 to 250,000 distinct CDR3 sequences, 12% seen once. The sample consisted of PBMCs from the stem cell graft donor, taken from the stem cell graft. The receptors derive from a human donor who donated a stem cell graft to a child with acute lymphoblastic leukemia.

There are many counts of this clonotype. The CDR3 sequence is CASSNTGTGELFF. CDR3 coding DNA: TGTGCCAGCAGTAATACGGGCACCGGGGAGCTGTTTTTT. The chain couples TRBV6-2 or TRBV6-3 to TRBJ2-2; D is unresolved. From germline, CDR1 is MNHEY and CDR2 SVGEGT. V lost 5 bases to trimming and J lost 4 bases, with 8 bases between them. This CDR3 region has 13 residues.

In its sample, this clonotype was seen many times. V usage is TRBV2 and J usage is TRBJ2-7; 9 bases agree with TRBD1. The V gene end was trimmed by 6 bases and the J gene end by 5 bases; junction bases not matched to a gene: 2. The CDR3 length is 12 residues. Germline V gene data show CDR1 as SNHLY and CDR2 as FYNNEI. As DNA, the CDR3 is TGTGCCAGCAGCGGACAGGGGAACGAGCAGTACTTC. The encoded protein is CASSGQGNEQYF.